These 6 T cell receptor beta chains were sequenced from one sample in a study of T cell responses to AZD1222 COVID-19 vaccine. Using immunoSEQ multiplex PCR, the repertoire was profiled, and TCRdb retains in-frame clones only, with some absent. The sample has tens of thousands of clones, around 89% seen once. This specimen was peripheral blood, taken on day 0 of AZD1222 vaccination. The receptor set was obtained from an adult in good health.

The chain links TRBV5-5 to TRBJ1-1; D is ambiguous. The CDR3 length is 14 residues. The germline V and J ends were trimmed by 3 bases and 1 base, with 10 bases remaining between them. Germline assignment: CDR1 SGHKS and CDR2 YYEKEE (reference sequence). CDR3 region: CASSSLEANTEAFF. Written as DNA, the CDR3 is TGTGCCAGCAGCTCGCTGGAGGCGAACACTGAAGCTTTCTTT.

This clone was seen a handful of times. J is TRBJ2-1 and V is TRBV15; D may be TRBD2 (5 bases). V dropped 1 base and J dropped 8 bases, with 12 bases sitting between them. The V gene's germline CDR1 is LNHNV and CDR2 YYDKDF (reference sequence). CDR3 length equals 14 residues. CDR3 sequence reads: CATSRARLAHEQFF. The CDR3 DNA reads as TGTGCCACCAGCAGAGCAAGGCTAGCCCATGAGCAGTTCTTC.

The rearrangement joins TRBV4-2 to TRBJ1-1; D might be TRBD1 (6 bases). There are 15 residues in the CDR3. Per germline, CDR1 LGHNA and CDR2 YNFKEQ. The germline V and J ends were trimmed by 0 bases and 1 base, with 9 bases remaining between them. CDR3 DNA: TGTGCCAGCAGCCAAGATCAGGGGTGGAACACTGAAGCTTTCTTT. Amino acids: CASSQDQGWNTEAFF.

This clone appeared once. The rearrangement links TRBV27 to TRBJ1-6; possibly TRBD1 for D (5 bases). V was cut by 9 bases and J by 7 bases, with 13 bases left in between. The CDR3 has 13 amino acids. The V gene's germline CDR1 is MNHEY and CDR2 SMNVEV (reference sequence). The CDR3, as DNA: TGTGCCAGTCGGGACGGACGCAATTCACCCCTCCACTTT. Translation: CASRDGRNSPLHF.

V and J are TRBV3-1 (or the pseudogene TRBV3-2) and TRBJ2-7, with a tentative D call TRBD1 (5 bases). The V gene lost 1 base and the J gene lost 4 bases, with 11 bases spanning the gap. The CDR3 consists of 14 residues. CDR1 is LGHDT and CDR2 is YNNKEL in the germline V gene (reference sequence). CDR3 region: CASSQGGAGYEQYF. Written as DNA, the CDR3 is TGTGCCAGCAGCCAAGGGGGCGCAGGATACGAGCAGTACTTC.

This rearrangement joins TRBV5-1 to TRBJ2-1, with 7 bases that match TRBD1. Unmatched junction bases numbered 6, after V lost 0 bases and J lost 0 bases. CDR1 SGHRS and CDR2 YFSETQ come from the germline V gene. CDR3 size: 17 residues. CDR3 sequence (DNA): TGCGCCAGCAGCTTGGGAGGGGGCAGGGTCTCCTACAATGAGCAGTTCTTC. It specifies CASSLGGGRVSYNEQFF.